This entry lists 12 T cell receptor beta chains sequenced from one sample in a study of T cell responses to AZD1222 COVID-19 vaccine. Sequencing used immunoSEQ multiplex PCR; TCRdb keeps in-frame clones, though not all of them. The sample contains more than 140,000 clones, about 93% of which appear only once. The sample was peripheral blood, taken on day 0 of AZD1222 vaccination. The receptors derive from an adult in good health.

The chain employs TRBV6-5 and TRBJ1-5, with 8 bases lining up with TRBD1. The CDR3 runs 14 residues. Looked up from germline, CDR1 is MNHEY and CDR2 is SVGAGI. With 7 bases clipped from V and 3 bases from J, the junction kept 5 bases outside the gene matches. The CDR3 DNA follows: TGTGCCAGCACCTTGACAGGGGACAATCAGCCCCAGCATTTT. Translated: CASTLTGDNQPQHF.

This clone has more than one count but fewer than ten. The rearrangement links TRBV24-1 to TRBJ2-7; D ambiguous. Germline V gene sequence: CDR1 KGHDR, CDR2 SFDVKD. CDR3 length: 13 amino acids. Trimming removed 4 bases at V and 0 bases at J, with 6 bases between. This CDR3 reads CATSERGSYEQYF. DNA of the CDR3: TGTGCCACCAGTGAGCGCGGCTCCTACGAGCAGTACTTC.

This chain uses TRBV9 with TRBJ1-3; perhaps TRBD1 as D (5 bases). The germline V gene encodes CDR1 SGDLS and CDR2 YYNGEE. Trimming pared 3 bases from V and 2 bases from J, leaving 15 bases between. The CDR3 covers 16 residues. The DNA of the CDR3 is TGTGCCAGCAGCGCCTCCCAGGGTGAAGCTGGAAACACCATATATTTT. As protein: CASSASQGEAGNTIYF. Together with reference TRBV9 and TRBJ1-3, the CDR3 gives the full variable domain: DSGVTQTPKHLITATGQRVTLRCSPRSGDLSVYWYQQSLDQGLQFLIQYYNGEERAKGNILERFSAQQFPDLHSELNLSSLELGDSALYFCASSASQGEAGNTIYFGEGSWLTVV.

The V and J genes are TRBV27 and TRBJ2-1; 10 nucleotides align to TRBD2. Trimming cost V 4 bases and J 0 bases; bases outside gene matches: 3. CDR3 length equals 16 residues. Germline V lookup: CDR1 MNHEY, CDR2 SMNVEV (reference sequence). The CDR3 here is CASSSRTSGSYNEQFF. For the CDR3, the DNA is TGTGCCAGCAGTTCACGGACTAGCGGCTCCTACAATGAGCAGTTCTTC.

The V call is TRBV9, the J call TRBJ2-1; 8 positions match TRBD2. The germline V gene has CDR1 SGDLS and CDR2 YYNGEE. This CDR3 spans 15 amino acids. The ends lost 0 bases at V and 6 bases at J; junction bases unmatched: 5. The CDR3 region is CASSVGTSGANEQFF. CDR3 DNA: TGTGCCAGCAGCGTAGGTACTAGCGGAGCCAATGAGCAGTTCTTC. Full variable domain (outside the CDR3, taken from reference TRBV9 and TRBJ2-1): DSGVTQTPKHLITATGQRVTLRCSPRSGDLSVYWYQQSLDQGLQFLIQYYNGEERAKGNILERFSAQQFPDLHSELNLSSLELGDSALYFCASSVGTSGANEQFFGPGTRLTVL.

The V gene is TRBV28, the J gene TRBJ1-1; D is unclear. The CDR3 spans 12 residues. Trimming shortened V by 5 bases and J by 6 bases, and 10 bases separated the two germline ends. Germline-derived CDR1 and CDR2 are MDHEN and SYDVKM. The CDR3 loop is CASSPGLAEAFF. In DNA form, the CDR3 reads TGTGCCAGCAGTCCAGGTCTTGCTGAAGCTTTCTTT.

This chain links TRBV19 with TRBJ1-6, with 7 positions matching TRBD1. Losses at the gene ends were 6 bases for V and 10 bases for J; bases not matched to a gene: 12. This CDR3 region has 15 residues. Germline V gene lookup returns CDR1 LNHDA and CDR2 SQIVND (reference sequence). The CDR3 loop reads CASSTVDRVISPLHF. CDR3 nucleotide sequence: TGTGCCAGTAGCACCGTCGACAGGGTAATCTCACCCCTCCACTTT.

This rearrangement joins TRBV6-1 to TRBJ2-1; D gene unclear. Trimming stripped 2 bases from V and 1 base from J, with 21 bases between. The CDR3 extends over 19 amino acids. Germline V CDR1 and CDR2: MNHNS, SASEGT. In DNA form, the CDR3 reads TGTGCCAGCAGTGAACGCCACTTCTCCAGCGATCCTTCCTACAATGAGCAGTTCTTC. Encoded protein: CASSERHFSSDPSYNEQFF.

The V and J genes are TRBV28 and TRBJ2-1, with 11 bases lining up with TRBD1. V gave up 5 bases and J gave up 9 bases; unmatched junction bases: 6. Germline V lookup: CDR1 MDHEN, CDR2 SYDVKM. This CDR3 contains 14 residues. The CDR3, as DNA: TGTGCCAGCAGTACCTGGACAGGGGGCACTGAGCAGTTCTTC. Protein: CASSTWTGGTEQFF.

The rearrangement uses TRBV19 and TRBJ1-5; tentative D call: TRBD1 (5 bases). The CDR3 has 13 residues. Per the germline V gene, CDR1 is LNHDA and CDR2 is SQIVND (reference sequence). Trimming removed 6 bases at V and 0 bases at J, with 6 bases between. The CDR3 region is CASRDTSNQPQHF. The CDR3 coding sequence is TGTGCCAGTAGGGACACTAGCAATCAGCCCCAGCATTTT. The whole variable domain, filled in from reference TRBV19 and TRBJ1-5, reads DGGITQSPKYLFRKEGQNVTLSCEQNLNHDAMYWYRQDPGQGLRLIYYSQIVNDFQKGDIAEGYSVSREKKESFPLTVTSAQKNPTAFYLCASRDTSNQPQHFGDGTRLSIL.

The chain carries TRBV24-1 and TRBJ1-1; 7 bases are shared with TRBD1. The V segment lost 5 bases and the J segment 4 bases; nucleotides outside the gene matches: 6. There are 14 residues in the CDR3. CDR1 is KGHDR, CDR2 SFDVKD, per germline. The CDR3 coding sequence is TGTGCCACCAGTGGCTCCGCAGGGGGCACTGAAGCTTTCTTT. Encoded protein: CATSGSAGGTEAFF.

This chain links TRBV15 with TRBJ2-5, with no clear D. The CDR3 extends over 13 amino acids. CDR1 and CDR2 from the germline V gene are LNHNV and YYDKDF (reference sequence). The V gene lost 0 bases and the J gene lost 4 bases, with 6 bases spanning the gap. CDR3 in amino acids: CATSREPRETQYF. Written as DNA, the CDR3 is TGTGCCACCAGCAGAGAACCGCGAGAGACCCAGTACTTC.